These T cell receptor beta chains were read from a single sample in a study of blood T cell repertoires in COVID-19. Sequencing used immunoSEQ multiplex PCR; TCRdb keeps in-frame clones, though not all of them. The top ten hold 5% to 5.5% of the sample, which has 50,000 to 75,000 clones, roughly 82% seen once. The specimen sequenced was peripheral blood. The receptors come from a human donor in a cohort sampled during active COVID-19. CDR3s include the opening cysteine and the closing phenylalanine or tryptophan. The order of the fields is V gene, J gene, D gene, clone size, CDR3 protein, CDR3 DNA. A D gene is named only where the DNA matches it firmly. Some rows mark clone size as missing; the rest say once, few, many or name a class of expanded clone.

TRBV6-5	TRBJ2-3	-	-	CASSYRVTDTQYF	TGTGCCAGCAGTTATCGAGTCACAGATACGCAGTATTTT
TRBV19	TRBJ2-1	TRBD2	many	CASGASGGLYNEQFF	TGTGCCAGTGGCGCTAGCGGGGGGCTATACAATGAGCAGTTCTTC
TRBV7-9	TRBJ2-5	TRBD2	-	CASSSVGGAGETQYF	TGTGCCAGCAGCTCCGTCGGGGGGGCCGGGGAGACCCAGTACTTC
TRBV5-1	TRBJ2-3	-	-	CASSSPTTDTQYF	TGCGCCAGCAGCTCGCCTACCACAGATACGCAGTATTTT
TRBV5-8	TRBJ2-5	-	-	CASSLGSSGYQETQYF	TGTGCCAGCAGCTTGGGGTCCAGCGGGTACCAAGAGACCCAGTACTTC
TRBV5-1	TRBJ1-1	-	-	CASSSTVNTEAFF	TGCGCCAGCAGCTCGACAGTGAACACTGAAGCTTTCTTT
TRBV5-8	TRBJ2-2	-	-	CASTFPSGSAGELFF	TGTGCCAGCACCTTCCCTTCGGGGAGCGCCGGGGAGCTGTTTTTT
TRBV28	TRBJ1-4	-	-	CASREGSNEKLFF	TGTGCCAGCAGGGAGGGGTCTAATGAAAAACTGTTTTTT
TRBV27	TRBJ2-1	TRBD1	once	CASSRQGRNEQFF	TGTGCCAGCAGCCGACAGGGGAGGAATGAGCAGTTCTTC
TRBV3-1/TRBV3-2	TRBJ2-1	TRBD2	-	CASSQDQRGGTDEQFF	TGTGCCAGCAGCCAAGACCAGCGGGGGGGTACAGATGAGCAGTTCTTC
TRBV5-1	TRBJ2-3	-	-	CASSSGIGIDTQYF	TGCGCCAGCAGCTCAGGGATTGGAATCGATACGCAGTATTTT
TRBV14	TRBJ1-1	TRBD1	-	CASSPRGQGRNTEAFF	TGTGCCAGCAGCCCGAGAGGACAGGGGCGGAACACTGAAGCTTTCTTT
TRBV29-1	TRBJ2-7	TRBD2	few	CSVVPGRDRSYEQYF	TGCAGCGTTGTACCCGGGAGGGATAGGTCCTACGAGCAGTACTTC
TRBV7-3	TRBJ2-1	-	-	CASSQTLPGARNEQFF	TGTGCCAGCAGCCAGACACTTCCTGGGGCTCGGAATGAGCAGTTCTTC
TRBV19	TRBJ2-2	-	medium-sized	CASSMDRGLITGELFF	TGTGCCAGTAGTATGGATCGGGGTCTAATCACCGGGGAGCTGTTTTTT
TRBV6-6	TRBJ2-1	-	-	CASSFRDYNEQFF	TGTGCCAGCAGTTTCAGGGATTACAATGAGCAGTTCTTC
TRBV15	TRBJ2-1	-	-	CATSRDAGNYNEQFF	TGTGCCACCAGCAGAGACGCAGGGAACTACAATGAGCAGTTCTTC
TRBV4-1	TRBJ2-3	-	-	CASRGHYSTDTQYF	TGCGCCAGCAGGGGACACTATAGCACAGATACGCAGTATTTT
TRBV4-3	TRBJ2-7	TRBD2	few	CASSRTLAGGLGYEQYF	TGCGCCAGCAGCCGAACACTAGCGGGGGGGCTCGGGTACGAGCAGTACTTC
TRBV12-2	TRBJ2-3	-	-	CASRLERSGGTADTQYF	TGTGCAAGTCGCTTAGAGCGCAGCGGGGGGACGGCAGATACGCAGTATTTT
TRBV5-5	TRBJ2-5	TRBD2	few	CASSLNSGGAETQYF	TGTGCCAGCAGCTTGAATAGCGGGGGGGCAGAGACCCAGTACTTC
TRBV15	TRBJ2-5	-	-	CATSRDRAGFETQYF	TGTGCCACCAGCAGAGATCGGGCGGGTTTTGAGACCCAGTACTTC
TRBV7-8	TRBJ2-3	TRBD2	few	CASSLAAVAGGPGDTQYF	TGTGCCAGCAGCTTAGCGGCGGTAGCGGGGGGGCCGGGAGATACGCAGTATTTT
TRBV25-1	TRBJ1-2	-	-	CASSVGGPNYGYTF	TGTGCCAGCAGTGTCGGGGGGCCTAACTATGGCTACACCTTC
TRBV19	TRBJ1-1	TRBD1	-	CASRPLDRGITEAFF	TGTGCCAGTAGGCCCTTGGACAGGGGGATCACTGAAGCTTTCTTT
TRBV6-5	TRBJ2-5	TRBD1	-	CASRGDRETQYF	TGTGCCAGCAGGGGGGACAGAGAGACCCAGTACTTC
TRBV7-3	TRBJ2-7	TRBD1	-	CASSSGGRDYEQYF	TGTGCCAGCAGCTCAGGGGGCAGGGACTACGAGCAGTACTTC
TRBV24-1	TRBJ2-3	TRBD2	-	CATSDFSSGGLPDTQYF	TGTGCCACCAGTGATTTTTCTAGCGGGGGCCTACCAGATACGCAGTATTTT
TRBV2	TRBJ2-3	-	few	CASNGAGGDTQYF	TGTGCCAGCAACGGGGCCGGGGGAGATACGCAGTATTTT
TRBV6-2/TRBV6-3	TRBJ1-1	TRBD1	-	CASSYSGTGRPEAFF	TGTGCCAGCAGTTACTCCGGGACAGGGAGACCTGAAGCTTTCTTT
TRBV6-5	TRBJ1-1	-	-	CASREVAGNTEAFF	TGTGCCAGCAGGGAGGTGGCAGGAAACACTGAAGCTTTCTTT
TRBV14	TRBJ2-6	-	few	CASSQAGIGANVLTF	TGTGCCAGCAGCCAAGCGGGGATCGGGGCCAACGTCCTGACTTTC
TRBV9	TRBJ1-6	-	medium-sized	CASSVWQNNSPLHF	TGTGCCAGCAGCGTGTGGCAAAATAATTCACCCCTCCACTTT
TRBV7-6	TRBJ2-3	-	-	CASSLVGSYTDTQYF	TGTGCCAGCAGCTTAGTCGGGTCGTACACAGATACGCAGTATTTT
TRBV5-3	TRBJ2-2	TRBD1	-	CARSLPRKGGKGFSSNTGELFF	TGTGCCAGAAGCCTACCGAGAAAAGGGGGCAAGGGATTCTCCTCGAACACCGGGGAGCTGTTTTTT
TRBV7-2	TRBJ2-7	-	-	CASSRGAGASYEQYF	TGTGCCAGCAGCCGCGGAGCAGGGGCATCCTACGAGCAGTACTTC
TRBV6-1	TRBJ1-2	-	once	CASSEALREINYGYTF	TGTGCCAGCAGTGAAGCGTTGCGGGAAATTAACTATGGCTACACCTTC
TRBV27	TRBJ1-5	-	few	CASSWGQGPNQPQHF	TGTGCCAGCAGTTGGGGGCAGGGGCCCAATCAGCCCCAGCATTTT
TRBV2	TRBJ1-2	-	once	CASMKGGGYTF	TGTGCCAGCATGAAAGGGGGTGGCTACACCTTC
TRBV3-1/TRBV3-2	TRBJ2-2	TRBD2	-	CASSQGRLAGGGTGELFF	TGTGCCAGCAGCCAAGGTCGTCTAGCGGGTGGGGGCACCGGGGAGCTGTTTTTT
TRBV5-1	TRBJ1-2	TRBD1	-	CASSLEGTGYFGYTF	TGCGCCAGCAGCTTGGAGGGGACAGGGTATTTTGGCTACACCTTC
TRBV7-9	TRBJ1-1	-	few	CASSHSRPPNTEAFF	TGTGCCAGCAGCCACAGCCGCCCTCCGAACACTGAAGCTTTCTTT
TRBV5-1	TRBJ2-3	-	-	CASSLDRGTDTQYF	TGCGCCAGCAGCTTGGATAGAGGCACAGATACGCAGTATTTT
TRBV7-8	TRBJ1-1	TRBD1	medium-sized	CASSLVGTGGANEAFF	TGTGCCAGCAGCTTAGTCGGGACAGGGGGCGCGAATGAAGCTTTCTTT
TRBV6-5	TRBJ2-7	TRBD1	once	CASRPRDRVGEQYF	TGTGCCAGCAGACCCCGGGACAGGGTGGGGGAGCAGTACTTC
TRBV5-8	TRBJ1-4	-	-	CASSSIGAGTNEKLFF	TGTGCCAGCAGCTCCATTGGGGCAGGGACTAATGAAAAACTGTTTTTT
TRBV30	TRBJ1-1	-	-	CAWTGDLTEAFF	TGTGCCTGGACAGGGGACCTCACTGAAGCTTTCTTT
TRBV30	TRBJ1-4	-	once	CAWSVNSGEKLFF	TGTGCCTGGAGTGTCAACAGCGGCGAAAAACTGTTTTTT
TRBV27	TRBJ2-3	-	-	CASSSALDTQYF	TGTGCCAGCAGCAGCGCCCTGGATACGCAGTATTTT
TRBV18	TRBJ2-7	TRBD1	-	CASSPGQGSNYEQYF	TGTGCCAGCTCACCGGGACAGGGCTCGAACTACGAGCAGTACTTC
TRBV6-1	TRBJ1-2	-	few	CASSEQGNNYGYTF	TGTGCCAGCAGTGAACAGGGGAACAACTATGGCTACACCTTC
TRBV7-7	TRBJ2-3	TRBD2	-	CASSPGTSGGGATQYF	TGTGCCAGCAGCCCCGGGACTAGCGGGGGGGGTGCTACGCAGTATTTT
TRBV2	TRBJ1-1	TRBD1	once	CASRYRGRGTEAFF	TGTGCCAGCAGGTACAGGGGTCGGGGGACTGAAGCTTTCTTT
TRBV7-2	TRBJ2-1	TRBD1	-	CASSLHARGLNEQFF	TGTGCCAGCAGCCTCCACGCCAGGGGGCTCAATGAGCAGTTCTTC
TRBV19	TRBJ1-6	-	-	CASSMAAGASPLHF	TGTGCCAGTAGTATGGCCGCGGGGGCTTCACCCCTCCACTTT